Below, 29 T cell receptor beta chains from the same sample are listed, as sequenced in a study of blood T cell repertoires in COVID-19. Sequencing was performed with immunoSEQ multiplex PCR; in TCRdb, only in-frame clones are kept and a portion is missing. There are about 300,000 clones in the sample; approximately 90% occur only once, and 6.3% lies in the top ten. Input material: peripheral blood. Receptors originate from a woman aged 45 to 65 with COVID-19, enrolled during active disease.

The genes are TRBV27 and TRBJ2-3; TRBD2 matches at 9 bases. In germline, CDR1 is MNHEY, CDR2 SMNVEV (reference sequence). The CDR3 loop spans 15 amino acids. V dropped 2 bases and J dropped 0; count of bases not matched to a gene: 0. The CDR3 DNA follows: TGTGCCAGCAGTTTAGCGGGAGGGAGCACAGATACGCAGTATTTT. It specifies CASSLAGGSTDTQYF.

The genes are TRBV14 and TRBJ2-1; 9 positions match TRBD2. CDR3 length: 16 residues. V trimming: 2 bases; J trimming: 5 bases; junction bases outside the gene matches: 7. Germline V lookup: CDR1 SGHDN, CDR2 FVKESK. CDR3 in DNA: TGTGCCAGCAGCCAACCCGGGACTAGCAGCAACAATGAGCAGTTCTTC. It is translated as CASSQPGTSSNNEQFF.

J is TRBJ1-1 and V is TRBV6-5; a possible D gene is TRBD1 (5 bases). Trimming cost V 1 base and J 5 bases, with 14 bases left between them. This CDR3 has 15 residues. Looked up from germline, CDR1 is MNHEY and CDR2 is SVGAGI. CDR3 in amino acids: CASSYWGRSWTEAFF. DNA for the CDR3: TGTGCCAGCAGTTACTGGGGGAGGAGTTGGACTGAAGCTTTCTTT.

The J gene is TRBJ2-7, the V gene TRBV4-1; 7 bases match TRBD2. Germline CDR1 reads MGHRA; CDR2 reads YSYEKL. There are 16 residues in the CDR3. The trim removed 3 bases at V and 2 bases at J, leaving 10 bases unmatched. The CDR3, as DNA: TGCGCCAGCAGCCAGCTAGGGACTATAAGGCCCTACGAGCAGTACTTC. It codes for CASSQLGTIRPYEQYF.

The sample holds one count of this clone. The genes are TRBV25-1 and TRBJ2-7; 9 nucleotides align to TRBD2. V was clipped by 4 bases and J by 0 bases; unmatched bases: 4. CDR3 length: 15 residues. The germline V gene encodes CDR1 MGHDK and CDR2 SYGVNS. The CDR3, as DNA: TGTGCCAGCAGTGTGGGCGGGAGGGCCTCCTACGAGCAGTACTTC. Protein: CASSVGGRASYEQYF.

The CDR3 here is CASSLAAEQYF. Here the CDR3 DNA reads TGTGCCAGCAGCCTGGCCGCCGAGCAGTACTTC. The chain combines TRBV7-9 with TRBJ2-7; D gene ambiguous. Germline V gene lookup returns CDR1 SEHNR and CDR2 FQNEAQ (reference sequence). V dropped 5 bases and J dropped 6 bases, with 8 bases sitting between them. The CDR3 covers 11 residues.

The CDR3 spells CASSPLGGDSAFF. The CDR3 DNA reads as TGTGCCAGCTCACCACTTGGAGGGGATTCAGCTTTCTTT. The V gene is TRBV18, the J gene TRBJ1-1, with D tentatively TRBD1 (5 bases). This CDR3 is 13 amino acids long. Trimming took 1 base from V and 10 from J, leaving 13 bases between them. Germline CDR1 and CDR2: KGHSH and LQKENI.

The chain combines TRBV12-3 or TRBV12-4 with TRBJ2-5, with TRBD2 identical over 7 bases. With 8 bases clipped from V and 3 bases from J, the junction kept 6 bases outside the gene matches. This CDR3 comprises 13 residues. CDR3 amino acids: CASGRAWEETQYF. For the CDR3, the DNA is TGTGCCAGCGGGAGGGCCTGGGAAGAGACCCAGTACTTC.

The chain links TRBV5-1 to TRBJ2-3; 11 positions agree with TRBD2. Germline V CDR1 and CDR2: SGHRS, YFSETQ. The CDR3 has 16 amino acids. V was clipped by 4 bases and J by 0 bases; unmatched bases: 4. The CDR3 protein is CASSPRTSGSTDTQYF. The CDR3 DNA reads TGCGCCAGCAGCCCAAGGACTAGCGGGAGCACAGATACGCAGTATTTT.

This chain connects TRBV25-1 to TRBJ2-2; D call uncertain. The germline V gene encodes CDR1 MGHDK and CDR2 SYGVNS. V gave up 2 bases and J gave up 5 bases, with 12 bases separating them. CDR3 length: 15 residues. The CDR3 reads CASSENPTTTGELFF. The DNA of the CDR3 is TGTGCCAGCAGTGAAAACCCAACTACAACCGGGGAGCTGTTTTTT.

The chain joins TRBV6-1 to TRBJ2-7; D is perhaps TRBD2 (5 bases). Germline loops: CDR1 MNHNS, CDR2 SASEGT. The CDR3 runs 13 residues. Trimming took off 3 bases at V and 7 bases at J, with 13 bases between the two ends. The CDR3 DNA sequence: TGTGCCAGCAGTGATGGACTGCTGCGGGAGCAGTACTTC. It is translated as CASSDGLLREQYF.

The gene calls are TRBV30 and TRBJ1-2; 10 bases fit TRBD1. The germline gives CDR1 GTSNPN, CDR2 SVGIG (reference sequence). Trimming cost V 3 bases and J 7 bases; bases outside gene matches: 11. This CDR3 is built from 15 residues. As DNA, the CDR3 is TGTGCCTGGAGGCCGCGAGGACAGGGGGTTAGTGGCTACACCTTC. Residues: CAWRPRGQGVSGYTF.

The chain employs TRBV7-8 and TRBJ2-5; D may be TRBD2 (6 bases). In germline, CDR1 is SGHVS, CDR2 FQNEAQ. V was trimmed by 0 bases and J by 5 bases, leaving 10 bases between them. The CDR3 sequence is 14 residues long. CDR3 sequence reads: CASSLAGRRETQYF. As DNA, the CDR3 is TGTGCCAGCAGCTTAGCCGGGAGAAGGGAGACCCAGTACTTC.

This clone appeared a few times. DNA for the CDR3: TGTGCCAGCAGCTTCCGCCCAGGGTACGGGGAGCTGTTTTTT. This encodes CASSFRPGYGELFF. The genes are TRBV7-9 and TRBJ2-2; maybe TRBD1 (5 bases). This CDR3 region has 14 residues. V lost 3 bases and J lost 7, with 12 bases in between. The germline gives CDR1 SEHNR, CDR2 FQNEAQ (reference sequence).

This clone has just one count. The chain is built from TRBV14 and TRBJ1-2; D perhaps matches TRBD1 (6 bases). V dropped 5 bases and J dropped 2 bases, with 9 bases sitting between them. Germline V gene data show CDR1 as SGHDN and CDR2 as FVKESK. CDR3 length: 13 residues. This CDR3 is CASSFGQNYGYTF. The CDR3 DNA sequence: TGTGCCAGCAGCTTTGGACAGAACTATGGCTACACCTTC.

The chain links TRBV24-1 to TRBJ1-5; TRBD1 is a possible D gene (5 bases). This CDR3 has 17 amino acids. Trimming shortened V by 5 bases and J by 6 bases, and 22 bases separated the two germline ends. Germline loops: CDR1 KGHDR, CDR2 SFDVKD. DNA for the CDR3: TGTGCCACCAGTGTCAGTGGAGGGGAAGGGTTCGGTCAGCCCCAGCATTTT. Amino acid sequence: CATSVSGGEGFGQPQHF.

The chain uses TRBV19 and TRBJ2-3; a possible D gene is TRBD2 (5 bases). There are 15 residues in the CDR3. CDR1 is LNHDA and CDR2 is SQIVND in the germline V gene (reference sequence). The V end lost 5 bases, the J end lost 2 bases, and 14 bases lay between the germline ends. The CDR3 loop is CASSPGLIHTDTQYF. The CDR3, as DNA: TGTGCCAGTAGTCCCGGACTTATCCACACAGATACGCAGTATTTT.

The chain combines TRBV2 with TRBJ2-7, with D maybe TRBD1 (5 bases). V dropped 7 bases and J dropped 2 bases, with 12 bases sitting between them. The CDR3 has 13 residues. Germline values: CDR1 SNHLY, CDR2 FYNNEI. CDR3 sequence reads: CASTLRQTYEQYF. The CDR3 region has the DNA TGTGCCAGCACTCTCAGACAGACCTACGAGCAGTACTTC.

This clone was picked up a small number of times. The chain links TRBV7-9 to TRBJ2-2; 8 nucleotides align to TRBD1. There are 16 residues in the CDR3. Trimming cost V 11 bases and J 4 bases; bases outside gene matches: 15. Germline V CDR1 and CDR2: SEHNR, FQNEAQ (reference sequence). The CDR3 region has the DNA TGTGCCGGGGGGCGAGACAGGGGAGGTCCCACCGGGGAGCTGTTTTTT. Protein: CAGGRDRGGPTGELFF.

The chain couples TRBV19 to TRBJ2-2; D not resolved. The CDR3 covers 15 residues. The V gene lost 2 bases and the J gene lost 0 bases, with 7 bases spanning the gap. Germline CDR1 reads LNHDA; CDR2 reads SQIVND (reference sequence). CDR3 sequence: CASSIIRPNTGELFF. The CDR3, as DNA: TGTGCCAGTAGTATAATCAGGCCGAACACCGGGGAGCTGTTTTTT.

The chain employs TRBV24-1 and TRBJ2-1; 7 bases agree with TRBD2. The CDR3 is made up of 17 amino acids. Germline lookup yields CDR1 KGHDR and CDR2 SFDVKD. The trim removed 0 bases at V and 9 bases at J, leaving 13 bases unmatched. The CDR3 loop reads CATSDLSSGTTLPEQFF. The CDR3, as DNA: TGTGCCACCAGTGATTTGTCCAGCGGGACCACCCTACCTGAGCAGTTCTTC.

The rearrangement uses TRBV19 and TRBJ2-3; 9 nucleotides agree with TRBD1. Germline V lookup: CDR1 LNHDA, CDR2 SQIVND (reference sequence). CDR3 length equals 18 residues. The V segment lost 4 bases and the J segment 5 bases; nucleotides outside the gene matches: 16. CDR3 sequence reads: CASSKNPGTGSSGDTQYF. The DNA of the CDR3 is TGTGCCAGTAGTAAAAATCCCGGGACAGGGAGTTCAGGAGATACGCAGTATTTT.

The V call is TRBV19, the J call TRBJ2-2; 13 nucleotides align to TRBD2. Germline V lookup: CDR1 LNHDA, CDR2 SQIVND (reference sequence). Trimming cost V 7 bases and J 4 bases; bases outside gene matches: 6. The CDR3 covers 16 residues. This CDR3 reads CASKWGLAGPTGELFF. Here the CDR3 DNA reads TGTGCCAGTAAGTGGGGACTAGCGGGACCCACCGGGGAGCTGTTTTTT.

The DNA for the CDR3 is TGTGCCATCAGTGACCCCGGGACAGGGTTTGAAAAACTGTTTTTT. Protein: CAISDPGTGFEKLFF. This sequence joins TRBV10-3 and TRBJ1-4, with 9 bases aligning to TRBD1. The V gene's germline CDR1 is ENHRY and CDR2 SYGVKD. This CDR3 region has 15 residues. V dropped 3 bases and J dropped 7; count of bases not matched to a gene: 6.

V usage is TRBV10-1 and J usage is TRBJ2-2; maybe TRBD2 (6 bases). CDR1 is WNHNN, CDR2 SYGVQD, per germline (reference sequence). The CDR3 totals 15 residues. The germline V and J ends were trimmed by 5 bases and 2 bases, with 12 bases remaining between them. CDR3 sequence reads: CASSHRDFNTGELFF. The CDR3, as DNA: TGCGCCAGCAGTCACCGGGACTTCAACACCGGGGAGCTGTTTTTT.

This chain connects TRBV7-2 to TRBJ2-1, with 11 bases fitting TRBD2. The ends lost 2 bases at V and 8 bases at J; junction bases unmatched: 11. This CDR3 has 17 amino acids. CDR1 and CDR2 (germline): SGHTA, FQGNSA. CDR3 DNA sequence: TGTGCCAGCAGCTTACTTGGGCCAACTAGCGGGAGCCATGAGCAGTTCTTC. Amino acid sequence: CASSLLGPTSGSHEQFF. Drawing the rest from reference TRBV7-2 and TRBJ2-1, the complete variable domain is GAGVSQSPSNKVTEKGKDVELRCDPISGHTALYWYRQSLGQGLEFLIYFQGNSAPDKSGLPSDRFSAERTGGSVSTLTIQRTQQEDSAVYLCASSLLGPTSGSHEQFFGPGTRLTVL.

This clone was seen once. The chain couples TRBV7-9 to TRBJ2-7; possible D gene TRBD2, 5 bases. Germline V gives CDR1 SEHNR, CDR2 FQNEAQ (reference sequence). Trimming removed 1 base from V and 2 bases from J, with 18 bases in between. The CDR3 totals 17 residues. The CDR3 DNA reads TGTGCCAGCAGCTTAGTTCGGGCGGGCAACCTACCCTACGAGCAGTACTTC. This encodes CASSLVRAGNLPYEQYF. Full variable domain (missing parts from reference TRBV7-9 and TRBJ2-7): DTGVSQNPRHKITKRGQNVTFRCDPISEHNRLYWYRQTLGQGPEFLTYFQNEAQLEKSRLLSDRFSAERPKGSFSTLEIQRTEQGDSAMYLCASSLVRAGNLPYEQYFGPGTRLTVT.

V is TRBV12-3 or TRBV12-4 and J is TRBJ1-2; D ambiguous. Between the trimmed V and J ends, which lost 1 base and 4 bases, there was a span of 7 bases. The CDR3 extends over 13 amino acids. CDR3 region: CASSLDPSYGYTF. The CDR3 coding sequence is TGTGCCAGCAGTTTAGATCCCAGCTATGGCTACACCTTC.

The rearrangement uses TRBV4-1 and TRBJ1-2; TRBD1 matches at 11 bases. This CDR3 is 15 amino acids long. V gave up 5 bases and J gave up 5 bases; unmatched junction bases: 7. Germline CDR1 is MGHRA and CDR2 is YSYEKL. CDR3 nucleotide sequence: TGCGCCAGCAGCTTAGGACAGGGGGCGATGTATGGCTACACCTTC. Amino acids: CASSLGQGAMYGYTF.